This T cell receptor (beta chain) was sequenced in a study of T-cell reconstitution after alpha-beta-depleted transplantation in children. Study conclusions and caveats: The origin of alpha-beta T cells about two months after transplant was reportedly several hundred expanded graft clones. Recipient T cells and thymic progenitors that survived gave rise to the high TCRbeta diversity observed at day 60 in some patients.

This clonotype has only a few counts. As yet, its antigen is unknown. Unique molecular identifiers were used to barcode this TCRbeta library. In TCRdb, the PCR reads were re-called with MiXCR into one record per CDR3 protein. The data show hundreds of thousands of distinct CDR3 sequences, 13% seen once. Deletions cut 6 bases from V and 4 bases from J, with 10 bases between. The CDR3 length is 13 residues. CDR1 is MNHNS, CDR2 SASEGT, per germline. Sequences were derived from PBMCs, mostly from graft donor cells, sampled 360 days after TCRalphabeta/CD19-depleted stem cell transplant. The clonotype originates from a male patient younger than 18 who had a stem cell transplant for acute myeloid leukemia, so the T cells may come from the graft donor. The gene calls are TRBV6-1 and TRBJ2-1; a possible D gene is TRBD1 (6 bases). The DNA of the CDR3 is TGTGCCAGCAGCCGGACAGAATACAATGAGCAGTTCTTC. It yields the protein CASSRTEYNEQFF.